Listed below are T cell receptor beta chains from one sample, sequenced in a study of cytomegalovirus exposure and HLA in healthy donors. Sequencing used immunoSEQ multiplex PCR; TCRdb keeps in-frame clones, though not all of them. The repertoire includes 120,000 to 150,000 clones, about 87% of them detected once, and 4.5% to 5.5% sits in the top ten. Sequences were obtained from PBMCs. All receptors derive from a man aged 18 to 29 in good health and CMV-seropositive. The CDR3 runs from the conserved cysteine through the conserved F or W. The order of the fields is V gene, J gene, CDR3 protein.

V gene: TRBV29-1; J gene: TRBJ2-5; CDR3 protein: CSGGGLAETQYF
V gene: TRBV10-3; J gene: TRBJ2-2; CDR3 protein: CAIRIHGELFF
V gene: TRBV5-1; J gene: TRBJ2-7; CDR3 protein: CASGTSGTYYSSYEQYF
V gene: TRBV6-5; J gene: TRBJ2-7; CDR3 protein: CASTGLAGGYEQYF
V gene: TRBV10-1; J gene: TRBJ1-2; CDR3 protein: CASSGWTGENYGYTF
V gene: TRBV27; J gene: TRBJ2-7; CDR3 protein: CASSPLTGGPHEQYF
V gene: TRBV7-9; J gene: TRBJ2-7; CDR3 protein: CASSSGQGFTYEQYF
V gene: TRBV25-1; J gene: TRBJ1-1; CDR3 protein: CASSDTQGANTEAFF
V gene: TRBV4-1; J gene: TRBJ1-1; CDR3 protein: CASSQAQGAYTEAFF
V gene: TRBV7-9; J gene: TRBJ2-7; CDR3 protein: CASSLVGVRNEQYF
V gene: TRBV5-1; J gene: TRBJ1-6; CDR3 protein: CASSLDGSPLHF
V gene: TRBV6-1; J gene: TRBJ2-7; CDR3 protein: CASKIDRPSSYEQYF
V gene: TRBV5-6; J gene: TRBJ2-7; CDR3 protein: CASSPVQGVHEQYF
V gene: TRBV9; J gene: TRBJ1-2; CDR3 protein: CASSTQTGSAYGYTF
V gene: TRBV30; J gene: TRBJ1-2; CDR3 protein: CAWSATGSTNYGYTF
V gene: TRBV9; J gene: TRBJ2-7; CDR3 protein: CASSFRQGPTYEQYF
V gene: TRBV6-1; J gene: TRBJ1-2; CDR3 protein: CASKMTANYGYTF
V gene: TRBV6-5; J gene: TRBJ2-2; CDR3 protein: CASTPGQGSTGELFF
V gene: TRBV5-1; J gene: TRBJ2-3; CDR3 protein: CASSHLAGGQKDTQYF
V gene: TRBV19; J gene: TRBJ1-1; CDR3 protein: CASSQDTYTEAFF
V gene: TRBV11-2; J gene: TRBJ2-3; CDR3 protein: CASSLDWEGLSAHDTQYF
V gene: TRBV7-2; J gene: TRBJ1-5; CDR3 protein: CASSFRGDQPQHF
V gene: TRBV15; J gene: TRBJ2-7; CDR3 protein: CATSRDPQREQYF
V gene: TRBV29-1; J gene: TRBJ1-1; CDR3 protein: CSVLTGSGGTEAFF
V gene: TRBV11-2; J gene: TRBJ2-2; CDR3 protein: CANSPANTGELFF
V gene: TRBV25-1; J gene: TRBJ1-2; CDR3 protein: CASSEISTGGPGYTF
V gene: TRBV11-2; J gene: TRBJ2-1; CDR3 protein: CASSRLAGSEQFF
V gene: TRBV19; J gene: TRBJ1-5; CDR3 protein: CASASGQGSPAQHF
V gene: TRBV4-1; J gene: TRBJ2-5; CDR3 protein: CASSPTGETQYF
V gene: TRBV25-1; J gene: TRBJ1-2; CDR3 protein: CASSPGGSGYTF